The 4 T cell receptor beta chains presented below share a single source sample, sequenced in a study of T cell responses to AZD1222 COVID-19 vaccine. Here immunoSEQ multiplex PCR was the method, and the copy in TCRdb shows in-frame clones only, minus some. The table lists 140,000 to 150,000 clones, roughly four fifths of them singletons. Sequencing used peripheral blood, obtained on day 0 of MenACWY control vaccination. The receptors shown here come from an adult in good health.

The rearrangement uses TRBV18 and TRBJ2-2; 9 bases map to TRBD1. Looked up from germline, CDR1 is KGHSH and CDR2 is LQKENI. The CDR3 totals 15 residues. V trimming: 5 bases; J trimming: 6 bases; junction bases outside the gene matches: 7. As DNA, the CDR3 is TGTGCCAGCTCATCCGGGACAGGGCTCGCCGGGGAGCTGTTTTTT. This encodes CASSSGTGLAGELFF.

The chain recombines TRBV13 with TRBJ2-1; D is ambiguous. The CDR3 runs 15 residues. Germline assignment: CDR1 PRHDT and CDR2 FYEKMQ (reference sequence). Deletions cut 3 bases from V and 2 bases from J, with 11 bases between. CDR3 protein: CASSLGYPTYNEQFF. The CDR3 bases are TGTGCCAGCAGCTTGGGCTACCCAACCTACAATGAGCAGTTCTTC.

The CDR3 region is CASSLVVAGGRSEQFF. Written as DNA, the CDR3 is TGTGCCAGCAGCTTAGTTGTAGCGGGGGGCCGAAGTGAGCAGTTCTTC. The chain is built from TRBV7-8 and TRBJ2-1; 10 nucleotides line up with TRBD2. Germline assignment: CDR1 SGHVS and CDR2 FQNEAQ. The CDR3 spans 16 residues. Losses at the gene ends were 1 base for V and 9 bases for J; bases not matched to a gene: 9.

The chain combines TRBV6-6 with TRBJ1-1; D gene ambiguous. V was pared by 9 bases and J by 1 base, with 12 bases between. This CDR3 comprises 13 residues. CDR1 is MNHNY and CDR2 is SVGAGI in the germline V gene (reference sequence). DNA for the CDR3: TGTGCCAGTTACTCCGGACCGAACACTGAAGCTTTCTTT. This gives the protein CASYSGPNTEAFF.